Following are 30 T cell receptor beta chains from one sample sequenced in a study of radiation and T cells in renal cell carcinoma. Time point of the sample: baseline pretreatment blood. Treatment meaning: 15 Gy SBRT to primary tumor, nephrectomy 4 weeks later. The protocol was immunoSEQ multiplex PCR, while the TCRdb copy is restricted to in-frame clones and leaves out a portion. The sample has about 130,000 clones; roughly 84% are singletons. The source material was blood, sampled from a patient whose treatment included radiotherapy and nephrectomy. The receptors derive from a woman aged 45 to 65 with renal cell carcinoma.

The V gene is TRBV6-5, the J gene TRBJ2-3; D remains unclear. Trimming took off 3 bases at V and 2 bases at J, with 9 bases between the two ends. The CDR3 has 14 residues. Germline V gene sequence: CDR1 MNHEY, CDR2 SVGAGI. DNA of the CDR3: TGTGCCAGCAGTTATGAGTCCACCACAGATACGCAGTATTTT. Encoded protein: CASSYESTTDTQYF.

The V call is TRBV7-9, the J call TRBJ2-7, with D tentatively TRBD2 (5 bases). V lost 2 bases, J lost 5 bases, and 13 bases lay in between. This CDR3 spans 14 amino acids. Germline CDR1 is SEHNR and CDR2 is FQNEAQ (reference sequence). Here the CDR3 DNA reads TGTGCCAGCAGCTTACGGGGAAGGTTCCACGAGCAGTACTTC. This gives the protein CASSLRGRFHEQYF.

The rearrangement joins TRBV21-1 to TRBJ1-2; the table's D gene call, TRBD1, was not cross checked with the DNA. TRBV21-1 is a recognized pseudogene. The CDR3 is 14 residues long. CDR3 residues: CASSGSGQNYGYTF. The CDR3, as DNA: TGTGCCAGCAGCGGTTCGGGACAGAACTATGGCTACACCTTC.

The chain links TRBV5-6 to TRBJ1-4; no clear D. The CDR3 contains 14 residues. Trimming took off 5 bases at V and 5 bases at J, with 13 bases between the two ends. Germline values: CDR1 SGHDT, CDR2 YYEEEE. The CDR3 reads CASSYRDFNEKLFF. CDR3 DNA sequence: TGTGCCAGCAGTTACCGGGATTTCAATGAAAAACTGTTTTTT.

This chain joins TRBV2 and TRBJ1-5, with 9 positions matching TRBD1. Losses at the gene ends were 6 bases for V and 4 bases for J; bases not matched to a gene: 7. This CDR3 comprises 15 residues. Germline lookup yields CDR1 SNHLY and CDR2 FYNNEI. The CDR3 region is CASRFGTGRNQPQHF. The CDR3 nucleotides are TGTGCCAGCAGATTTGGGACAGGGAGGAATCAGCCCCAGCATTTT.

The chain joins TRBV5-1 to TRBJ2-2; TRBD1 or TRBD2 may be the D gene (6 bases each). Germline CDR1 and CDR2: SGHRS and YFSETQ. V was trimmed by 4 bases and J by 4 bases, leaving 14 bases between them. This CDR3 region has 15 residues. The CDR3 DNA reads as TGCGCCAGCAGCCCTGGGGGGCTGAGCACCGGGGAGCTGTTTTTT. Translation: CASSPGGLSTGELFF.

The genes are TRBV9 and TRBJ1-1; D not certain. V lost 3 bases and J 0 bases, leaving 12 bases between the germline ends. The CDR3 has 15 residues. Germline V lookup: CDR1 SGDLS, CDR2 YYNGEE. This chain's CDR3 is CASSAPGIMNTEAFF. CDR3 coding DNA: TGTGCCAGCAGCGCCCCCGGGATCATGAACACTGAAGCTTTCTTT.

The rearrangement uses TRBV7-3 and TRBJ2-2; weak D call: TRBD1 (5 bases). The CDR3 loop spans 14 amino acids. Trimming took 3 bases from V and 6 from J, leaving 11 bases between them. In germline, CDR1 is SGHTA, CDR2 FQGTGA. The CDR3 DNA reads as TGTGCCAGCAGCTTCCAGACAGAGGCCGGGGAGCTGTTTTTT. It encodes CASSFQTEAGELFF.

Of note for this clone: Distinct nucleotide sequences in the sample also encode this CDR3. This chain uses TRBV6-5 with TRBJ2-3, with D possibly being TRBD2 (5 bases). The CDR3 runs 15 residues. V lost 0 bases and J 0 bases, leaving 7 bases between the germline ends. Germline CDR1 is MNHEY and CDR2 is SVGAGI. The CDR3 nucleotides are TGTGCCAGCAGTTACTCGAGGGCTAGCACAGATACGCAGTATTTT. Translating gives CASSYSRASTDTQYF.

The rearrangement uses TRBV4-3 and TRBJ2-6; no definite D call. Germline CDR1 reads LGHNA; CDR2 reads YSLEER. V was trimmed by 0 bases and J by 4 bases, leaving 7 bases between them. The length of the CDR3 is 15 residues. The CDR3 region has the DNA TGCGCCAGCAGCCAAGAATTTGGAGGGGCCAACGTCCTGACTTTC. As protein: CASSQEFGGANVLTF.

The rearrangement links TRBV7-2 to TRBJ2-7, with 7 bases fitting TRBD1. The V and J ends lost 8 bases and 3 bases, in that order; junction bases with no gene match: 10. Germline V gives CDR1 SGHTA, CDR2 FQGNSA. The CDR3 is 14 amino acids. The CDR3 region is CASGPTGLGYEQYF. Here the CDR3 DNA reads TGTGCCAGCGGGCCGACAGGGTTGGGCTACGAGCAGTACTTC.

CDR3 DNA sequence: TGTGCCAGCAGCTCACAGGGGAGGCGGAACACCGGGGAGCTGTTTTTT. Amino acids: CASSSQGRRNTGELFF. The J gene is TRBJ2-2, the V gene TRBV5-5, with a weak D call TRBD1 (7 bases). The germline CDR1 and CDR2 sequences are SGHKS and YYEKEE (reference sequence). This CDR3 spans 16 amino acids. The V and J ends lost 3 bases and 1 base respectively, with 13 bases between them.

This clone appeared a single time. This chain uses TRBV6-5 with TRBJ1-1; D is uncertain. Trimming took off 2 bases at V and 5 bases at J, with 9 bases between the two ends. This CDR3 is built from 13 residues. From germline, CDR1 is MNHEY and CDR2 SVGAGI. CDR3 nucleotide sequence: TGTGCCAGCAGTTACGGCGGGGTTACTGAAGCTTTCTTT. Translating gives CASSYGGVTEAFF.

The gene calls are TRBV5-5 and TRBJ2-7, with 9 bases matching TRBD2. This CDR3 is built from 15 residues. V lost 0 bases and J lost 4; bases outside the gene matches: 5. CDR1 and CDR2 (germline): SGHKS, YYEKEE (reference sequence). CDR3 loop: CASSLVPLAGYEQYF. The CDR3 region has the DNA TGTGCCAGCAGCTTGGTCCCCCTAGCGGGGTACGAGCAGTACTTC. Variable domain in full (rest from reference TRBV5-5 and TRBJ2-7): DAGVTQSPTHLIKTRGQQVTLRCSPISGHKSVSWYQQVLGQGPQFIFQYYEKEERGRGNFPDRFSARQFPNYSSELNVNALLLGDSALYLCASSLVPLAGYEQYFGPGTRLTVT.

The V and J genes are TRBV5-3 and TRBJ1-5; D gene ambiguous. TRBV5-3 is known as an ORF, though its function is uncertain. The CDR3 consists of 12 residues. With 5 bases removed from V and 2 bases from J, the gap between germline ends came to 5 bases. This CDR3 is CARSEGNQPQHF. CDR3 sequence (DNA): TGTGCCAGAAGTGAGGGCAATCAGCCCCAGCATTTT.

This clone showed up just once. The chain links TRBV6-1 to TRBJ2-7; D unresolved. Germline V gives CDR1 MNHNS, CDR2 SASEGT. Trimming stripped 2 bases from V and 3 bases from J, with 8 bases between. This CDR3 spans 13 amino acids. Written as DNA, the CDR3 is TGTGCCAGCAGTGAAAATACGGACTACGAGCAGTACTTC. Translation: CASSENTDYEQYF.

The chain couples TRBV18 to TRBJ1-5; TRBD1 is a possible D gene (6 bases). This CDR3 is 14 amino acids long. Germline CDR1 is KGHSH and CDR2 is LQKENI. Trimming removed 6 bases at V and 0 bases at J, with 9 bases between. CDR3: CASSTGLSNQPQHF. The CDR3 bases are TGTGCCAGCTCGACAGGCCTTAGCAATCAGCCCCAGCATTTT.

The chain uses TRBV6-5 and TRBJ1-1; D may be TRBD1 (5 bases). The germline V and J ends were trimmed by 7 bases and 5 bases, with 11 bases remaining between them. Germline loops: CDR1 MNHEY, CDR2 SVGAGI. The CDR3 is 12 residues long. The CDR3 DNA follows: TGTGCCAGCAAGTACGGGGGAACTGAAGCTTTCTTT. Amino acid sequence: CASKYGGTEAFF.

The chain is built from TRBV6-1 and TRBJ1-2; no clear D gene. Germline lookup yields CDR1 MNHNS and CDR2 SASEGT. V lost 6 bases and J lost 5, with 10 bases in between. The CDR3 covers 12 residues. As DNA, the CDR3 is TGTGCCAGCAGGATTGTAGCGTATGGCTACACCTTC. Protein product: CASRIVAYGYTF.

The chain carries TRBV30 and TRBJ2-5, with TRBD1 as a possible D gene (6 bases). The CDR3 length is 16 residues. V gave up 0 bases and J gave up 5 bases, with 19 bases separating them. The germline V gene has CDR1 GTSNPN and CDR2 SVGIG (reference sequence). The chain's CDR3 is CAWSVSIQGALETQYF. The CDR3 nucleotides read TGTGCCTGGAGTGTGTCTATACAGGGAGCTCTGGAGACCCAGTACTTC.

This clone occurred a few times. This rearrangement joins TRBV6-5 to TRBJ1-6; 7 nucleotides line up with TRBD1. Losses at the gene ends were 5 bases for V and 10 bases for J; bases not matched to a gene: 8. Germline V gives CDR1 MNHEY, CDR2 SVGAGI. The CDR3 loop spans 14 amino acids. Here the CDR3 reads CASSRQGFESPLHF. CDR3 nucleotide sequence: TGTGCCAGCAGTCGACAGGGATTCGAATCACCCCTCCACTTT.

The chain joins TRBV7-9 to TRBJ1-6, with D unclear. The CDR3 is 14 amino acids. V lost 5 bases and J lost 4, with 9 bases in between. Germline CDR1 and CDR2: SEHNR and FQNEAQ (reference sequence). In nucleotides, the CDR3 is TGTGCCAGCAGCATCGAGCAGTATAATTCACCCCTCCACTTT. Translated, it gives CASSIEQYNSPLHF.

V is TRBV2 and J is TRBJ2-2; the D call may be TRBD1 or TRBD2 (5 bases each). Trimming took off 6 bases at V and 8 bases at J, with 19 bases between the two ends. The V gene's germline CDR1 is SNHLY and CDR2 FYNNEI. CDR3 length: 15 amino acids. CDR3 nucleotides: TGTGCCAGCAGCGCCACGGGGCGCAGTACGGGGGAGCTGTTTTTT. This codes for CASSATGRSTGELFF.

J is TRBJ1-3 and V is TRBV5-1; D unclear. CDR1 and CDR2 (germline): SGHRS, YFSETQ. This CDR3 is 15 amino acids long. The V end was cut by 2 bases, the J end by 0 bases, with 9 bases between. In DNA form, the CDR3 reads TGCGCCAGCAGCTTCGGCACAAGCTCTGGAAACACCATATATTTT. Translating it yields CASSFGTSSGNTIYF.

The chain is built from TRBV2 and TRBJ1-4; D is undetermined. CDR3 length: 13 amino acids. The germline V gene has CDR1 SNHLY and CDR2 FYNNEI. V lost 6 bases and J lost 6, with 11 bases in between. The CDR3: CASRPERYEKLFF. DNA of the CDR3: TGTGCCAGCAGGCCTGAGCGTTATGAAAAACTGTTTTTT.

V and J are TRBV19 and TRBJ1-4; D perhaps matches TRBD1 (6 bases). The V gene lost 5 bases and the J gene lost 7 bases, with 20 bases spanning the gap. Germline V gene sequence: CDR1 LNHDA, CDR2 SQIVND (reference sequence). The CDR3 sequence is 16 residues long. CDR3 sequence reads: CASSAPCRGCPEKLFF. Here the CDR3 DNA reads TGTGCCAGTAGTGCCCCCTGCAGGGGTTGTCCTGAAAAACTGTTTTTT.

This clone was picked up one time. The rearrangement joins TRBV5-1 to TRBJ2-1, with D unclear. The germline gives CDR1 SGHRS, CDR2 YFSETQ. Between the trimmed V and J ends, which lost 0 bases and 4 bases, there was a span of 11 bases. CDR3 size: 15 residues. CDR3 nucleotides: TGCGCCAGCAGCTTGGGTCGTCCCTCATACAATGAGCAGTTCTTC. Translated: CASSLGRPSYNEQFF.

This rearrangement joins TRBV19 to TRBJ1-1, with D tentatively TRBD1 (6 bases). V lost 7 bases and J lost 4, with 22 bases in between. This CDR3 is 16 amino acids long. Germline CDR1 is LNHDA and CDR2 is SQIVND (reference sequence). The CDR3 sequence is CASNRVDGPGITEAFF. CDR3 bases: TGTGCCAGTAACAGGGTTGACGGCCCCGGGATCACTGAAGCTTTCTTT.

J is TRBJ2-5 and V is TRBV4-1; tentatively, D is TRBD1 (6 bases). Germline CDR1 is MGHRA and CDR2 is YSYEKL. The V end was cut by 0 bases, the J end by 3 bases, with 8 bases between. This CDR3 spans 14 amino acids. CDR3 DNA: TGCGCCAGCAGCCAAGAAAACAGGGAAGAGACCCAGTACTTC. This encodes CASSQENREETQYF.

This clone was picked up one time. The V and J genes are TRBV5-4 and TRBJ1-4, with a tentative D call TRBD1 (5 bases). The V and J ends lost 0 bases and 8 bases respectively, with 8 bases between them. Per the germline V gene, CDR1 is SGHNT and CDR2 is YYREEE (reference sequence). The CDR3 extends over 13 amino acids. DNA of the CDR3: TGTGCCAGCAGCTTGGACAAGGGGGAAAAACTGTTTTTT. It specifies CASSLDKGEKLFF.